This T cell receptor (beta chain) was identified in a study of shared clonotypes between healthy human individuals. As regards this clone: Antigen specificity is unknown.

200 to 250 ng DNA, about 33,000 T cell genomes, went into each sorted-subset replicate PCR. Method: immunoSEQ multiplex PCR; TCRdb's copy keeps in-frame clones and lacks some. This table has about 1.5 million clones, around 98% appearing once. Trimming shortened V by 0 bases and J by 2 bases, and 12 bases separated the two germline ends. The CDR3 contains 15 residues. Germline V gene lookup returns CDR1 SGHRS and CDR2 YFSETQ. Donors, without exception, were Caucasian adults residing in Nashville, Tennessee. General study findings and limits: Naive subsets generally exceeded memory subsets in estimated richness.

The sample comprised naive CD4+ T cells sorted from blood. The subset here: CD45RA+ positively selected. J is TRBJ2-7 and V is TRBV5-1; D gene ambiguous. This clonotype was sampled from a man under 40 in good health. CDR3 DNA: TGCGCCAGCAGCTTGGAGGCATCTTACACCTACGAGCAGTACTTC. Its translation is CASSLEASYTYEQYF.